This entry lists 3 T cell receptor beta chains sequenced from one sample in a study of T cells after yellow fever vaccination. TCRdb recomputed calls from the 5' RACE reads with MiXCR, one row per CDR3 protein. The sample records 500,000 to 650,000 distinct CDR3 sequences, around 12% being singletons. This specimen consisted of PBMCs, obtained on the day of the yellow fever booster vaccination. These receptors came from a man in his thirties or forties who received the YFV17D yellow fever vaccine.

The chain employs TRBV5-1 and TRBJ2-2; D is undetermined. Trimming shortened V by 2 bases and J by 2 bases, and 7 bases separated the two germline ends. Germline V gene data show CDR1 as SGHRS and CDR2 as YFSETQ. The CDR3 contains 14 residues. The CDR3 protein is CASSFVVNTGELFF. The DNA of the CDR3 is TGCGCCAGCAGCTTTGTAGTAAACACCGGGGAGCTGTTTTTT.

J is TRBJ1-2 and V is TRBV20-1; 8 bases match TRBD1. The CDR3 extends over 14 amino acids. The junction had 11 bases not matched to a gene; V was cut back by 6 bases and J by 5 bases. In germline, CDR1 is DFQATT, CDR2 SNEGSKA (reference sequence). The CDR3 here is CSAGDRGTAYGYTF. The CDR3 DNA reads as TGCAGTGCAGGCGACAGGGGAACGGCGTATGGCTACACCTTC.

The CDR3 region is CAIGGTSGSETQYF. The CDR3 nucleotides read TGTGCCATCGGCGGGACTAGCGGGAGCGAGACCCAGTACTTC. The chain uses TRBV10-3 and TRBJ2-5; TRBD2 matches at 14 bases. This CDR3 has 14 residues. V shed 8 bases, J shed 5 bases, and the junction held 4 bases outside the gene matches. Germline-derived CDR1 and CDR2 are ENHRY and SYGVKD.